These 27 T cell receptor beta chains were all obtained from the same sample, sequenced in a study of T cell clones after liver transplantation (dated by TCRdb to between 2018 and 2021). Libraries were constructed by the immunoSEQ multiplex PCR assay. TCRdb obtained this table from immuneACCESS and retained in-frame rearrangements with V and J assigned. These tables miss some clones; where compared with another copy, unresolved V genes account for less than half of the shortfall, and the remainder is unexplained. The sample data list about 22,000 clones, and more than 60% of these were observed just once. Approximately 3% of the sample comes from the top ten. What this sample's time point label stands for: pre-transplant. Specimen: CD4+ T cells from blood, collected before liver transplant. The receptors shown here come from a human donor who received a liver transplant.

The chain combines TRBV11-3 with TRBJ2-5; D not certain. Per the germline V gene, CDR1 is SGHNT and CDR2 is YENEEA. V was trimmed by 5 bases and J by 5 bases, leaving 12 bases between them. CDR3 length: 13 residues. Written as DNA, the CDR3 is TGTGCCAGCAGCCCCCCGGCTGCGGAGACCCAGTACTTC. Its protein product is CASSPPAAETQYF.

The chain has TRBV30 and TRBJ1-4; perhaps TRBD1 as D (5 bases). The CDR3 runs 12 residues. Per germline, CDR1 GTSNPN and CDR2 SVGIG (reference sequence). The germline V and J ends were trimmed by 4 bases and 7 bases, with 10 bases remaining between them. The CDR3 here is CAWNMGPEKLFF. Written as DNA, the CDR3 is TGTGCCTGGAACATGGGGCCTGAAAAACTGTTTTTT. Looking up the rest from reference TRBV30 and TRBJ1-4 gives the full variable domain: SQTIHQWPATLVQPVGSPLSLECTVEGTSNPNLYWYRQAAGRGLQLLFYSVGIGQISSEVPQNLSASRPQDRQFILSSKKLLLSDSGFYLCAWNMGPEKLFFGSGTQLSVL.

This chain connects TRBV5-1 to TRBJ2-5, with TRBD2 matching 10 bases. Looked up from germline, CDR1 is SGHRS and CDR2 is YFSETQ. The CDR3 extends over 16 amino acids. The trim removed 0 bases at V and 5 bases at J, leaving 7 bases unmatched. Here the CDR3 reads CASSLEASGRWETQYF. CDR3 DNA sequence: TGCGCCAGCAGCTTGGAGGCTAGCGGGAGATGGGAGACCCAGTACTTC.

The chain links TRBV6-5 to TRBJ2-6; D possibly matches TRBD1 or TRBD2 (5 bases each). V was cut by 4 bases and J by 4 bases, with 11 bases left in between. Per the germline V gene, CDR1 is MNHEY and CDR2 is SVGAGI. The CDR3 is made up of 15 amino acids. CDR3 loop: CASSSGAQGANVLTF. The CDR3 DNA follows: TGTGCCAGCAGTTCCGGGGCGCAAGGGGCCAACGTCCTGACTTTC.

The chain has TRBV6-5 and TRBJ1-4; D is undetermined. The CDR3 contains 15 residues. Trimming removed 0 bases from V and 4 bases from J, with 9 bases in between. Looked up from germline, CDR1 is MNHEY and CDR2 is SVGAGI. CDR3 sequence: CASSYSRVGNEKLFF. As DNA, the CDR3 is TGTGCCAGCAGTTACTCACGCGTGGGTAATGAAAAACTGTTTTTT.

The rearrangement joins TRBV19 to TRBJ2-3; TRBD1 matches 9 bases. The CDR3 covers 15 residues. V was pared by 6 bases and J by 6 bases, with 10 bases of the junction left unmatched. Germline V lookup: CDR1 LNHDA, CDR2 SQIVND (reference sequence). The CDR3 protein is CASSKGQGARDTQYF. The CDR3 nucleotides read TGTGCCAGTAGCAAGGGACAGGGCGCCAGGGATACGCAGTATTTT.

This sequence joins TRBV5-6 and TRBJ1-1; 7 nucleotides match TRBD1. Germline assignment: CDR1 SGHDT and CDR2 YYEEEE. The CDR3 is 14 amino acids. V lost 4 bases and J lost 2; bases outside the gene matches: 5. CDR3 protein: CASSAGQANTEAFF. The CDR3 DNA reads as TGTGCCAGCAGCGCTGGACAGGCCAACACTGAAGCTTTCTTT.

This rearrangement joins TRBV28 to TRBJ2-1; 7 bases agree with TRBD2. V shed 3 bases and J 3 bases; nucleotides not matched to a gene: 11. Germline CDR1 is MDHEN and CDR2 is SYDVKM. The CDR3 contains 17 residues. The CDR3: CASSFTSGTSVYNEQFF. The CDR3 region has the DNA TGTGCCAGCAGTTTTACATCCGGAACTAGCGTCTACAATGAGCAGTTCTTC.

This clone was counted a few times. The V and J genes are TRBV7-2 and TRBJ2-5, with 13 bases that match TRBD2. This CDR3 comprises 18 residues. With 3 bases clipped from V and 4 bases from J, the junction kept 11 bases outside the gene matches. CDR1 is SGHTA and CDR2 is FQGNSA in the germline V gene. DNA of the CDR3: TGTGCCAGCAGCTTGGACAGAACCCGACTAGCGGGGGGAGAGACCCAGTACTTC. It translates to CASSLDRTRLAGGETQYF.

The genes are TRBV28 and TRBJ2-1, with TRBD2 identical over 9 bases. The J segment lost 1 base and the V segment lost 8 bases, leaving 12 bases of the junction unmatched. Looked up from germline, CDR1 is MDHEN and CDR2 is SYDVKM. This CDR3 comprises 17 residues. The CDR3 reads CASAWGGRAFSYNEQFF. The CDR3 bases are TGTGCCAGCGCGTGGGGCGGGAGGGCCTTTTCCTACAATGAGCAGTTCTTC.

This chain joins TRBV28 and TRBJ1-4; D is ambiguous. The germline V gene has CDR1 MDHEN and CDR2 SYDVKM. The CDR3 has 14 residues. The V and J ends lost 0 bases and 7 bases respectively, with 9 bases between them. Written as DNA, the CDR3 is TGTGCCAGCAGTTTATGGGGGAGTGGTGAAAAACTGTTTTTT. This gives the protein CASSLWGSGEKLFF.

In its sample, this clone was seen once. This chain connects TRBV5-1 to TRBJ2-3; D gene ambiguous. This CDR3 comprises 14 residues. The germline V and J ends were trimmed by 5 bases and 1 base, with 11 bases remaining between them. Germline V CDR1 and CDR2: SGHRS, YFSETQ. CDR3 sequence reads: CASSSNIGTDTQYF. CDR3 DNA: TGCGCCAGCAGTTCGAATATTGGCACAGATACGCAGTATTTT. The complete variable domain, with remaining parts taken from reference TRBV5-1 and TRBJ2-3, reads KAGVTQTPRYLIKTRGQQVTLSCSPISGHRSVSWYQQTPGQGLQFLFEYFSETQRNKGNFPGRFSGRQFSNSRSEMNVSTLELGDSALYLCASSSNIGTDTQYFGPGTRLTVL.

This clone has just a few counts. V gene TRBV2 combines with J gene TRBJ2-5, with D possibly being TRBD1 (5 bases). Germline V lookup: CDR1 SNHLY, CDR2 FYNNEI. V was cut by 4 bases and J by 3 bases, with 9 bases left in between. The CDR3 covers 13 residues. CDR3 sequence: CASSVEGEETQYF. As DNA, the CDR3 is TGTGCCAGCAGTGTGGAAGGGGAAGAGACCCAGTACTTC.

V is TRBV6-1 and J is TRBJ2-1; 7 bases are shared with TRBD2. Germline trimming cut 4 bases from V and 6 bases from J; bases unmatched to any gene: 3. Germline CDR1 MNHNS, CDR2 SASEGT. The CDR3 consists of 13 residues. The DNA for the CDR3 is TGTGCCAGCAGTGTGGGGGGGGGCAATGAGCAGTTCTTC. Residues: CASSVGGGNEQFF.

This clone occurred a few times. This rearrangement joins TRBV15 to TRBJ2-1; D perhaps matches TRBD2 (5 bases). The CDR3 is 19 residues long. CDR1 and CDR2 from the germline V gene are LNHNV and YYDKDF (reference sequence). With 0 bases removed from V and 0 bases from J, the gap between germline ends came to 18 bases. CDR3 residues: CATSRDQSVANPSYNEQFF. Here the CDR3 DNA reads TGTGCCACCAGCAGAGATCAGTCGGTAGCGAACCCCTCCTACAATGAGCAGTTCTTC. Together with reference TRBV15 and TRBJ2-1, the CDR3 gives the full variable domain: DAMVIQNPRYQVTQFGKPVTLSCSQTLNHNVMYWYQQKSSQAPKLLFHYYDKDFNNEADTPDNFQSRRPNTSFCFLDIRSPGLGDTAMYLCATSRDQSVANPSYNEQFFGPGTRLTVL.

The rearrangement uses TRBV5-1 and TRBJ2-1; D is tentatively TRBD1 or TRBD2 (6 bases each). The germline V gene has CDR1 SGHRS and CDR2 YFSETQ. V gave up 0 bases and J gave up 12 bases, with 16 bases separating them. CDR3 length: 14 residues. CDR3 in DNA: TGCGCCAGCAGCTTGGACAGGGAGGTATCTCCGCAGTTCTTC. This sequence encodes CASSLDREVSPQFF.

There are a few counts of this clone. The rearrangement uses TRBV28 and TRBJ1-6; 11 positions agree with TRBD1. CDR3 length equals 15 residues. V was pared by 8 bases and J by 7 bases, with 7 bases of the junction left unmatched. Germline CDR1 MDHEN, CDR2 SYDVKM. The CDR3 nucleotides read TGTGCCAGCCGGACAGGGGGCGCTGACAATTCACCCCTCCACTTT. Protein: CASRTGGADNSPLHF.

The gene calls are TRBV19 and TRBJ2-2; no definite D call. The ends were cut back, 8 bases at V and 1 base at J, with 8 bases in the middle. In germline, CDR1 is LNHDA, CDR2 SQIVND (reference sequence). The CDR3 sequence is 13 residues long. CDR3 in amino acids: CASDTQNTGELFF. CDR3 bases: TGTGCCAGTGACACACAGAACACCGGGGAGCTGTTTTTT.

A few counts support this clone. The rearrangement uses TRBV7-6 and TRBJ2-7, with no clear D. V was cut by 5 bases and J by 0 bases, with 11 bases left in between. From germline, CDR1 is SGHVS and CDR2 FNYEAQ. CDR3 length: 14 residues. The chain's CDR3 is CASSDTARSYEQYF. The CDR3 DNA reads TGTGCCAGCAGCGACACAGCCCGCTCCTACGAGCAGTACTTC.

The chain joins TRBV2 to TRBJ2-3; D call uncertain. Trimming removed 7 bases from V and 2 bases from J, with 13 bases in between. CDR3 length: 14 amino acids. The germline V gene has CDR1 SNHLY and CDR2 FYNNEI. CDR3 in amino acids: CASTLGSSTDTQYF. The CDR3 nucleotides are TGTGCCAGCACCCTGGGCTCGTCCACAGATACGCAGTATTTT.

This clone has just one count. For the CDR3, the DNA is TGTGCCAGCAGCTTGGGTAACGCGAATCAGCCCCAGCATTTT. Translated: CASSLGNANQPQHF. This chain links TRBV7-9 with TRBJ1-5; D uncertain. This CDR3 has 14 residues. Trimming pared 3 bases from V and 4 bases from J, leaving 10 bases between. Germline V gives CDR1 SEHNR, CDR2 FQNEAQ (reference sequence).

V is TRBV9 and J is TRBJ2-3, with TRBD2 matching 8 bases. The ends lost 4 bases at V and 6 bases at J; junction bases unmatched: 7. Germline V gives CDR1 SGDLS, CDR2 YYNGEE. The CDR3 totals 14 residues. For the CDR3, the DNA is TGTGCCAGCAGCCTCACTAGCGGCCGGGATACGCAGTATTTT. Its protein is CASSLTSGRDTQYF.

The genes are TRBV2 and TRBJ2-5; D gene unclear. V was clipped by 10 bases and J by 3 bases, with 15 bases between them. This CDR3 is built from 13 residues. Germline CDR1 is SNHLY and CDR2 is FYNNEI. CDR3 amino acids: CATGRELKETQYF. In DNA form, the CDR3 reads TGTGCCACCGGAAGGGAACTAAAAGAGACCCAGTACTTC.

J is TRBJ1-4 and V is TRBV7-7, with TRBD1 as a possible D gene (5 bases). V lost 5 bases and J lost 3, with 28 bases in between. This CDR3 region has 20 residues. CDR1 and CDR2 (germline): SSHAT, FNYEAQ (reference sequence). The CDR3 is CASSGKEPDTGNPSNEKLFF. CDR3 sequence (DNA): TGTGCCAGCAGCGGTAAAGAACCGGACACGGGTAATCCTTCTAATGAAAAACTGTTTTTT.

V usage is TRBV10-2 and J usage is TRBJ1-1, with 10 bases matching TRBD1. The CDR3 sequence is 14 residues long. Germline lookup yields CDR1 WSHSY and CDR2 SAAADI. Germline trimming cut 6 bases from V and 2 bases from J; bases unmatched to any gene: 3. CDR3 sequence reads: CASRWTGGNTEAFF. The CDR3 DNA reads TGCGCCAGCAGGTGGACAGGGGGAAACACTGAAGCTTTCTTT.

This rearrangement joins TRBV19 to TRBJ1-5; TRBD1 aligns across 9 bases. The CDR3 covers 16 residues. V shed 4 bases, J shed 7 bases, and the junction held 11 bases outside the gene matches. Germline V gene data show CDR1 as LNHDA and CDR2 as SQIVND (reference sequence). The CDR3 DNA reads TGTGCCAGTAGTACTAAACCACAGGGGGCAGGACAGCCCCAGCATTTT. Protein sequence: CASSTKPQGAGQPQHF. Full variable domain (remainder filled in from reference TRBV19 and TRBJ1-5): DGGITQSPKYLFRKEGQNVTLSCEQNLNHDAMYWYRQDPGQGLRLIYYSQIVNDFQKGDIAEGYSVSREKKESFPLTVTSAQKNPTAFYLCASSTKPQGAGQPQHFGDGTRLSIL.

This sequence joins TRBV19 and TRBJ1-4; D is unclear. With 5 bases removed from V and 1 base from J, the gap between germline ends came to 17 bases. Germline loops: CDR1 LNHDA, CDR2 SQIVND (reference sequence). The CDR3 spans 17 residues. The CDR3 DNA follows: TGTGCCAGTAGTGTAACTTTCGGACGGGTAACTAATGAAAAACTGTTTTTT. It codes for CASSVTFGRVTNEKLFF.